This T cell receptor (beta chain) is from a study of T cell repertoires in ileal Crohn's disease. Study as a whole: Patients had a median approximately 7.2-year disease duration, and less than 40% were active smokers.

The repertoire was sequenced with immunoSEQ multiplex PCR; TCRdb's copy has only in-frame clones and lacks some. The data show roughly 13,000 clones, with roughly three quarters seen just once and about 18% held by the top ten. CDR3 length equals 13 residues. V shed 6 bases and J shed 2 bases, with 10 bases lying between them. The germline V gene has CDR1 SNHLY and CDR2 FYNNEI. General observations from the study: Sorted CD8 T cells held more high-frequency clones than CD4.

Remarks on this clone: Antigen specificity is unknown.

The chain employs TRBV2 and TRBJ1-1; D perhaps matches TRBD1 (5 bases). Sequenced sample: ileal tissue. This clonotype was obtained from an adult with Crohn's disease. The CDR3 sequence is CASSQGLNTEAFF. The CDR3, as DNA: TGTGCCAGCAGCCAGGGCCTCAACACTGAAGCTTTCTTT.